Below are 23 T cell receptor beta chains sequenced from a single sample in a study of blood T cell repertoires in COVID-19. The method was immunoSEQ multiplex PCR; TCRdb's version includes in-frame clones alone and lacks a portion of them. The sample has roughly 200,000 clones; roughly 82% are singletons. The source material was PBMCs or T cells enriched from blood (not recorded which). Every receptor here comes from a man aged 40-49 years with acute COVID-19.

The chain uses TRBV3-1 (or the pseudogene TRBV3-2) and TRBJ2-7; TRBD2 is a possible D gene (5 bases). CDR3 length: 13 amino acids. Trimming took off 2 bases at V and 2 bases at J, with 7 bases between the two ends. CDR1 is LGHDT, CDR2 YNNKEL, per germline (reference sequence). The CDR3 DNA reads as TGTGCCAGCAGCCAACGGGGAACCTACGAGCAGTACTTC. Translated, it gives CASSQRGTYEQYF.

The rearrangement links TRBV7-2 to TRBJ2-3; 10 bases are a match to TRBD2. The CDR3 runs to 17 residues. Germline-derived CDR1 and CDR2 are SGHTA and FQGNSA. The trim removed 0 bases at V and 2 bases at J, leaving 5 bases unmatched. The CDR3 loop reads CASSLAGTSAFTDTQYF. DNA for the CDR3: TGTGCCAGCAGCTTAGCCGGGACTAGCGCTTTCACAGATACGCAGTATTTT.

This chain joins TRBV6-5 and TRBJ2-4; D is perhaps TRBD2 (5 bases). The CDR3 consists of 15 residues. Trimming stripped 0 bases from V and 1 base from J, with 7 bases between. Germline CDR1 is MNHEY and CDR2 is SVGAGI. Written as DNA, the CDR3 is TGTGCCAGCAGTTACTCGTCGGGGGCCAAAAACATTCAGTACTTC. It yields the protein CASSYSSGAKNIQYF.

This clone came up once. J is TRBJ1-6 and V is TRBV28; no clear D. The length of the CDR3 is 14 residues. V lost 2 bases and J 9 bases, leaving 11 bases between the germline ends. CDR1 and CDR2 from the germline V gene are MDHEN and SYDVKM. The CDR3, as DNA: TGTGCCAGCAGTTTAAGTTATGAGGGTTCACCCCTCCACTTT. Translating it yields CASSLSYEGSPLHF.

V usage is TRBV25-1 and J usage is TRBJ1-4; 7 bases line up with TRBD1. This CDR3 comprises 16 residues. Germline CDR1 is MGHDK and CDR2 is SYGVNS. V lost 4 bases, J lost 0 bases, and 5 bases stayed unmatched. Written as DNA, the CDR3 is TGTGCCAGCAGTGCCGGACAGGCGGCAACTAATGAAAAACTGTTTTTT. Protein product: CASSAGQAATNEKLFF. The complete variable domain, with remaining parts taken from reference TRBV25-1 and TRBJ1-4, reads EADIYQTPRYLVIGTGKKITLECSQTMGHDKMYWYQQDPGMELHLIHYSYGVNSTEKGDLSSESTVSRIRTEHFPLTLESARPSHTSQYLCASSAGQAATNEKLFFGSGTQLSVL.

This clone has only one observation. The chain recombines TRBV19 with TRBJ1-5; possible D gene TRBD1, 5 bases. The CDR3 spans 16 residues. Looked up from germline, CDR1 is LNHDA and CDR2 is SQIVND (reference sequence). Trimming shortened V by 3 bases and J by 4 bases, and 16 bases separated the two germline ends. This CDR3 reads CASSINGLRGNQPQHF. In DNA form, the CDR3 reads TGTGCCAGTAGTATTAATGGCCTCCGGGGGAATCAGCCCCAGCATTTT.

The chain is built from TRBV30 and TRBJ2-7, with a possible D match to TRBD1 (6 bases). The V gene lost 4 bases and the J gene lost 1 base, with 11 bases spanning the gap. The germline CDR1 and CDR2 sequences are GTSNPN and SVGIG (reference sequence). The CDR3 extends over 13 amino acids. CDR3 sequence (DNA): TGTGCCTGGAAGGTACAGGGATCCTACGAGCAGTACTTC. Encoded protein: CAWKVQGSYEQYF.

This clone was observed many times. The J gene is TRBJ2-5, the V gene TRBV5-1; D may be TRBD2 (6 bases). Per the germline V gene, CDR1 is SGHRS and CDR2 is YFSETQ. The CDR3 loop spans 15 amino acids. V lost 0 bases and J lost 1, with 10 bases in between. The CDR3 DNA follows: TGCGCCAGCAGCTTGGGGGCGGGGACCCAAGAGACCCAGTACTTC. It specifies CASSLGAGTQETQYF.

The rearrangement links TRBV9 to TRBJ1-2; D perhaps matches TRBD1 (5 bases). With 3 bases removed from V and 5 bases from J, the gap between germline ends came to 14 bases. This CDR3 is 14 amino acids long. The germline V gene has CDR1 SGDLS and CDR2 YYNGEE. The CDR3 reads CASSGGNRLYGYTF. The CDR3 DNA reads as TGTGCCAGCAGCGGGGGAAACAGGTTATATGGCTACACCTTC.

In its sample, this clone was seen once. The V and J genes are TRBV5-1 and TRBJ2-7; 14 nucleotides agree with TRBD2. With V trimmed by 3 bases and J by 5 bases, 4 bases remained unmatched. The germline CDR1 and CDR2 sequences are SGHRS and YFSETQ. The CDR3 contains 15 residues. The CDR3 protein is CASSSTSGRAHEQYF. The CDR3 DNA is TGCGCCAGCAGCTCGACTAGCGGGAGGGCCCACGAGCAGTACTTC.

The CDR3 nucleotides are TGCGCCAGCAGCCACCCCGGGACAAAGGTGTACGAGCAGTACTTC. Its protein is CASSHPGTKVYEQYF. V usage is TRBV4-1 and J usage is TRBJ2-7; a weak D match, TRBD1 (6 bases). Germline-derived CDR1 and CDR2 are MGHRA and YSYEKL. The V end lost 3 bases, the J end lost 4 bases, and 16 bases lay between the germline ends. The CDR3 has 15 residues.

The V call is TRBV4-1, the J call TRBJ1-5; D may be TRBD1 (6 bases). The CDR3 is made up of 14 amino acids. V was trimmed by 4 bases and J by 6 bases, leaving 13 bases between them. Germline CDR1 reads MGHRA; CDR2 reads YSYEKL. The CDR3: CASSRSTGLQPQHF. CDR3 coding DNA: TGCGCCAGCAGCCGATCGACAGGACTTCAGCCCCAGCATTTT.

The chain couples TRBV6-5 to TRBJ2-3, with TRBD2 matching 9 bases. This CDR3 spans 16 amino acids. Trimming removed 0 bases from V and 6 bases from J; junction bases left unmatched: 7. Per germline, CDR1 MNHEY and CDR2 SVGAGI. The CDR3 DNA reads as TGTGCCAGCAGTTACTCAAGCGGGAGGACGCGCGATACGCAGTATTTT. It codes for CASSYSSGRTRDTQYF.

The chain uses TRBV6-6 and TRBJ1-5; 7 positions agree with TRBD1. Germline assignment: CDR1 MNHNY and CDR2 SVGAGI (reference sequence). J lost 4 bases, V lost 8 bases, and 8 bases had no gene match. The CDR3 runs 14 residues. The CDR3 loop is CASGYRDSNQPQHF. CDR3 coding DNA: TGTGCCAGCGGGTACCGGGACAGTAATCAGCCCCAGCATTTT.

V and J are TRBV21-1 and TRBJ1-2; the table's D gene call, TRBD1, was not cross checked with the DNA. TRBV21-1 is flagged as a pseudogene. The CDR3 length is 14 residues. The CDR3 reads CASSNTHTNYGYTF. The CDR3 DNA sequence: TGTGCCAGCAGCAATACACACACCAACTATGGCTACACCTTC.

This sequence joins TRBV7-8 and TRBJ1-3; D is unclear. The germline V and J ends were trimmed by 4 bases and 4 bases, with 23 bases remaining between them. The CDR3 is 18 amino acids. Germline V CDR1 and CDR2: SGHVS, FQNEAQ. In DNA form, the CDR3 reads TGTGCCAGCAGCTCGTCGGGATATACTCCCTCGGGGGGAAACACCATATATTTT. It translates to CASSSSGYTPSGGNTIYF. Drawing the rest from reference TRBV7-8 and TRBJ1-3, the complete variable domain is GAGVSQSPRYKVAKRGQDVALRCDPISGHVSLFWYQQALGQGPEFLTYFQNEAQLDKSGLPSDRFFAERPEGSVSTLKIQRTQQEDSAVYLCASSSSGYTPSGGNTIYFGEGSWLTVV.

The chain recombines TRBV5-1 with TRBJ1-1; D is uncertain. Germline V gives CDR1 SGHRS, CDR2 YFSETQ. CDR3 size: 14 residues. Trimming cost V 2 bases and J 7 bases, with 15 bases left between them. CDR3 coding DNA: TGCGCCAGCAGCTTTACCCAACTAGGGAGTGAAGCTTTCTTT. It codes for CASSFTQLGSEAFF.

This clone was detected a few times. The rearrangement uses TRBV14 and TRBJ1-2; possible D gene TRBD1, 6 bases. Trimming stripped 4 bases from V and 4 bases from J, with 22 bases between. The CDR3 length is 17 residues. CDR1 is SGHDN and CDR2 is FVKESK in the germline V gene. The CDR3 region is CASSPGGGTHAIYGYTF. CDR3 nucleotides: TGTGCCAGCAGCCCGGGAGGTGGGACACACGCCATCTATGGCTACACCTTC.

Here the CDR3 DNA reads TGTGCCAGCAGGACCGGGACATGGGTCTCCTCTGGGGCCAACGTCCTGACTTTC. Its protein product is CASRTGTWVSSGANVLTF. This sequence joins TRBV7-9 and TRBJ2-6; D possibly corresponds to TRBD1 (6 bases). The germline gives CDR1 SEHNR, CDR2 FQNEAQ (reference sequence). This CDR3 has 18 amino acids. V was clipped by 6 bases and J by 0 bases, with 18 bases between them.

The sample holds one count of this clone. The DNA for the CDR3 is TGCGCCAGCAGCTTGGGTCGACTAGCGGCCGGTAGGTACGAGCAGTACTTC. Translation gives CASSLGRLAAGRYEQYF. V is TRBV5-1 and J is TRBJ2-7, with 9 nucleotides matching TRBD2. V lost 0 bases to trimming and J lost 4 bases; unmatched junction nucleotides: 11. Germline V gene sequence: CDR1 SGHRS, CDR2 YFSETQ. The CDR3 is 17 residues long.

The chain uses TRBV7-3 and TRBJ1-2; TRBD1 aligns across 8 bases. The germline CDR1 and CDR2 sequences are SGHTA and FQGTGA. The CDR3 is made up of 15 amino acids. V was clipped by 5 bases and J by 2 bases; unmatched bases: 7. The CDR3 bases are TGTGCCAGCAGCCCCGGGACAGGCCAGAACTATGGCTACACCTTC. Its protein is CASSPGTGQNYGYTF.

The chain links TRBV11-2 to TRBJ2-1, with 8 bases lining up with TRBD2. V shed 0 bases, J shed 3 bases, and the junction held 7 bases outside the gene matches. Germline CDR1 and CDR2: SGHAT and FQNNGV. The CDR3 contains 17 residues. CDR3 in DNA: TGTGCCAGCAGCTTAGATGGTGCTAGCGGGTTCTACAATGAGCAGTTCTTC. Amino acids: CASSLDGASGFYNEQFF. The complete variable domain, with remaining parts taken from reference TRBV11-2 and TRBJ2-1, reads EAGVAQSPRYKIIEKRQSVAFWCNPISGHATLYWYQQILGQGPKLLIQFQNNGVVDDSQLPKDRFSAERLKGVDSTLKIQPAKLEDSAVYLCASSLDGASGFYNEQFFGPGTRLTVL.

The rearrangement links TRBV29-1 to TRBJ2-7; 7 bases match TRBD1. The trim removed 4 bases at V and 2 bases at J, leaving 8 bases unmatched. CDR1 SQVTM and CDR2 ANQGSEA come from the germline V gene. This CDR3 is built from 14 residues. The CDR3 is CSVGTKGAPYEQYF. The CDR3 region has the DNA TGCAGCGTTGGGACAAAGGGGGCCCCCTACGAGCAGTACTTC.